The text below deals with one T cell receptor beta chain. Its antigen is currently unknown. This entry comes from a study of vaccination effects on CD4 cells after COVID-19. Libraries were prepared by immunoSEQ multiplex PCR; TCRdb keeps only in-frame clonotypes and omits some of them. The sample carries roughly 30,000 clones, around 72% recorded once. Germline CDR1 and CDR2: LGHNA and YNFKEQ. Trimming cost V 0 bases and J 2 bases, with 8 bases left between them. The CDR3 length is 15 residues. With approximately 10 days of culture completed, CD4+ T cells were isolated. The person acquired a PCR-confirmed SARS-CoV-2 infection between March and December 2020. Of the BNT162b2 and mRNA-1273 vaccines, participants received two doses of one or the other. Each culture had half its medium swapped for IL-2 medium on days 3 and 7.

The material was CD4+ T cells from PBMCs cultured without peptide, obtained after COVID-19 vaccination. This TCR was recovered from a human donor who had a prior SARS-CoV-2 infection. The chain joins TRBV4-2 to TRBJ1-3; D is undetermined. This CDR3 is CASSQDRNPGNTIYF. The CDR3 region has the DNA TGTGCCAGCAGCCAAGACAGGAACCCTGGAAACACCATATATTTT.